Listed below are T cell receptor beta chains from one sample, sequenced in a study of T cells in Graves' hyperthyroidism and ophthalmopathy. TCRdb re-analysed the multiplex PCR reads in MiXCR, keeping a single row per CDR3 protein. The table has around 450,000 distinct CDR3 sequences, 15% to 18% seen once. Sample: blood. These receptor sequences come from a woman under 30 with Graves' hyperthyroidism. Each CDR3 is given with its conserved first and last residue.

J: TRBJ1-2; V: TRBV7-9; CDR3: CASSPPGPTNYGYTF
J: TRBJ1-4; V: TRBV14; CDR3: CASSQVPGGGLGEKLFF
J: TRBJ2-1; V: TRBV11-3; CDR3: CASSLGGATYNEQFF
J: TRBJ2-1; V: TRBV6-2/TRBV6-3; CDR3: CAGSYLGLYEQFF
J: TRBJ1-3; V: TRBV6-2/TRBV6-3; CDR3: CASSSNQFSGNTIYF
J: TRBJ1-2; V: TRBV5-1; CDR3: CASSYGTGAIGYTF
J: TRBJ2-7; V: TRBV29-1; CDR3: CSVALTGTGEQYF
J: TRBJ2-3; V: TRBV7-3; CDR3: CASSLRAGGVTDTQYF
J: TRBJ2-3; V: TRBV12-3/TRBV12-4; CDR3: CAVDTQYF
J: TRBJ2-1; V: TRBV7-9; CDR3: CASSSLVKSTEWGNEQFF
J: TRBJ1-2; V: TRBV6-1; CDR3: CASSGRGLVGYTF
J: TRBJ2-7; V: TRBV28; CDR3: CASSSQGMSSYEQYF
J: TRBJ2-1; V: TRBV15; CDR3: CATSGGRAPNEQFF
J: TRBJ2-5; V: TRBV5-8; CDR3: CASSSRTSEKETQYF
J: TRBJ1-1; V: TRBV10-3; CDR3: CAISADRSLNTEAFF
J: TRBJ2-2; V: TRBV29-1; CDR3: CSVRDRSPGELFF
J: TRBJ1-1; V: TRBV20-1; CDR3: CSASRGRNTEAFF
J: TRBJ2-1; V: TRBV6-1; CDR3: CASSLQGFSYNEQFF
J: TRBJ1-5; V: TRBV10-2; CDR3: CASSATGTGVQPQHF
J: TRBJ1-1; V: TRBV27; CDR3: CASSSLRGWGTEAFF
J: TRBJ1-1; V: TRBV5-1; CDR3: CASSFPGKIEAFF
J: TRBJ2-1; V: TRBV6-2/TRBV6-3; CDR3: CASSQVRDSNEQFF
J: TRBJ2-1; V: TRBV12-3/TRBV12-4; CDR3: CASSSIPSYNEQFF
J: TRBJ2-2; V: TRBV3-1; CDR3: CASSPFGGVDTGELFF
J: TRBJ1-1; V: TRBV6-1; CDR3: CASSQGVNTEAFF
J: TRBJ2-1; V: TRBV2; CDR3: CASSEDGGGRGPNEQFF
J: TRBJ1-3; V: TRBV7-9; CDR3: CASSRAESSGNTIYF
J: TRBJ1-1; V: TRBV15; CDR3: CATSRGGTGTEAFF
J: TRBJ2-7; V: TRBV2; CDR3: CASRDRVSYEQYF
J: TRBJ1-2; V: TRBV4-2; CDR3: CASSHVGDRMSYTF
J: TRBJ2-1; V: TRBV12-3/TRBV12-4; CDR3: CASSLGGARGGNEQFF
J: TRBJ1-1; V: TRBV5-1; CDR3: CASSLGYQGGTEAFF
J: TRBJ2-1; V: TRBV11-2; CDR3: CASSLEVGTIVQGNVYNEQFF
J: TRBJ2-7; V: TRBV20-1; CDR3: CSARDLGQGSYEQYF
J: TRBJ1-2; V: TRBV27; CDR3: CAGRQGYGYTF
J: TRBJ2-1; V: TRBV10-1; CDR3: CASSELAGGGDEQFF
J: TRBJ1-2; V: TRBV7-9; CDR3: CASSFPGTVIYGYTF
J: TRBJ2-7; V: TRBV5-6; CDR3: CASSLGLAGGGYEQYF
J: TRBJ2-1; V: TRBV20-1; CDR3: CSASVSSGSYNEQFF
J: TRBJ2-7; V: TRBV27; CDR3: CASSPGTYTYEQYF
J: TRBJ1-2; V: TRBV6-6; CDR3: CASSYLEGLPPYGYTF
J: TRBJ2-7; V: TRBV5-5; CDR3: CASSPSGIPGYEQYF
J: TRBJ2-1; V: TRBV4-3; CDR3: CASSQDMGGESGYNEQFF
J: TRBJ2-3; V: TRBV12-3/TRBV12-4; CDR3: CASSKPGQGSSTDTQYF
J: TRBJ1-5; V: TRBV19; CDR3: CASTIDRAPPQHF
J: TRBJ2-5; V: TRBV27; CDR3: CASSLVGLGEETQYF
J: TRBJ2-3; V: TRBV7-2; CDR3: CASSSQREGLTDTQYF
J: TRBJ2-1; V: TRBV29-1; CDR3: CSAEGASGFRYNEQFF
J: TRBJ1-4; V: TRBV7-9; CDR3: CAIQGDEKLFF
J: TRBJ2-6; V: TRBV19; CDR3: CASSIARDRGHSGANVLTF
J: TRBJ1-6; V: TRBV20-1; CDR3: CSAPLTGFSYNSPLHF
J: TRBJ2-3; V: TRBV4-3; CDR3: CASSQNIGGTGTDTQYF